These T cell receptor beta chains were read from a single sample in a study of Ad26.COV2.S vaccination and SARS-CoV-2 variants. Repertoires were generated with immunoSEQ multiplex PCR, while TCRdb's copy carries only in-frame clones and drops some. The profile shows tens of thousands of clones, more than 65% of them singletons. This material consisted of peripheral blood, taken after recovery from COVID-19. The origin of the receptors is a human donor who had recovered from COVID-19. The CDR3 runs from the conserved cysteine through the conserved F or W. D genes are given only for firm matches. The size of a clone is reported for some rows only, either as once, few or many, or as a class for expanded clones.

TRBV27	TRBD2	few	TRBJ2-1	CASSLRPSGPGVSYNEQFF	TGTGCCAGCAGTTTGAGGCCTAGCGGTCCCGGAGTGTCCTACAATGAGCAGTTCTTC
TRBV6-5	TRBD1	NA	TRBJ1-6	CASRDRDNSPLHF	TGTGCCAGCCGGGACAGGGATAATTCACCCCTCCACTTT
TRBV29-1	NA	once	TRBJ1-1	CSGRRSMNTEAFF	TGCAGCGGTAGACGGTCGATGAACACTGAAGCTTTCTTT
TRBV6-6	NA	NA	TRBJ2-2	CATQGPGELFF	TGTGCCACCCAGGGCCCCGGGGAGCTGTTTTTT
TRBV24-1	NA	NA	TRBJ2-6	CATILSGILGGPRRSGANVLTF	TGTGCCACCATTCTCTCGGGGATCCTTGGGGGCCCGAGGCGATCTGGGGCCAACGTCCTGACTTTC
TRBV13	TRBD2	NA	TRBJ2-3	CASSPIAGGVRADTQYF	TGTGCCAGCAGCCCAATAGCGGGAGGGGTCAGAGCAGATACGCAGTATTTT
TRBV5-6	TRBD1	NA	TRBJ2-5	CASSLRDRQETQYF	TGTGCCAGCAGCCTACGGGACAGGCAAGAGACCCAGTACTTC
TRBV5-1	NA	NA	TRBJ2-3	CASSLVWDTQYF	TGCGCCAGCAGCTTGGTTTGGGATACGCAGTATTTT
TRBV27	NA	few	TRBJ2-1	CASSLNRVGIYNEQFF	TGTGCCAGCAGTTTAAACCGCGTCGGGATATACAATGAGCAGTTCTTC
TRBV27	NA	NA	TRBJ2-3	CASSLRGVTGDTQYF	TGTGCCAGCAGTTTGAGGGGGGTGACAGGAGATACGCAGTATTTT
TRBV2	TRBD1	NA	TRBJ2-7	CASIPDRADYTYEQYF	TGTGCCAGCATTCCGGACAGGGCAGATTACACCTACGAGCAGTACTTC
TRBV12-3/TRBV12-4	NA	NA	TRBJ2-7	CASSLASSYEQYF	TGTGCCAGCAGTCTAGCGAGCTCCTACGAGCAGTACTTC
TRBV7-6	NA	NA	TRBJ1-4	CASSGERGWTPTNEKLFF	TGTGCCAGCAGCGGAGAACGAGGGTGGACACCTACTAATGAAAAACTGTTTTTT
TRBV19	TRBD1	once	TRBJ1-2	CASRPGGTNYGYTF	TGTGCCAGTCGCCCAGGGGGAACCAACTATGGCTACACCTTC
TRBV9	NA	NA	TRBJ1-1	CASSADGAFGEAFF	TGTGCCAGCAGCGCCGACGGGGCTTTCGGTGAAGCTTTCTTT
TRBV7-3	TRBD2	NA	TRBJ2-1	CASSPGLAGHEQFF	TGTGCCAGCAGCCCGGGACTAGCGGGACATGAGCAGTTCTTC
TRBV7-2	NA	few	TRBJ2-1	CASSLQYSDEQFF	TGTGCCAGCAGTTTACAATATTCTGATGAGCAGTTCTTC
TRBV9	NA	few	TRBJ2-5	CASSSGPDLETQYF	TGTGCCAGCAGCTCGGGTCCCGATCTAGAGACCCAGTACTTC
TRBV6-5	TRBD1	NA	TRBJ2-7	CASSYSGTGVYEQYF	TGTGCCAGCAGTTACTCCGGGACAGGGGTCTACGAGCAGTACTTC
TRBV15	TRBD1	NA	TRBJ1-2	CATSRPGQGYGYTF	TGTGCCACCAGCAGACCCGGACAGGGTTATGGCTACACCTTC
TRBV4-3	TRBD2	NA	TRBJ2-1	CASSQGGSEANEQFF	TGCGCCAGCAGCCAGGGGGGGTCTGAGGCCAATGAGCAGTTCTTC
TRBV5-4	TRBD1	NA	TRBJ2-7	CASSDRDRTYEQYF	TGTGCCAGCAGCGACCGGGACAGAACCTACGAGCAGTACTTC
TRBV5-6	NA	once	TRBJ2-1	CASSLVSGNEQFF	TGTGCCAGCAGCTTGGTAAGCGGGAATGAGCAGTTCTTC
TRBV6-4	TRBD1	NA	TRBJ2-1	CASGSSAGTGDGEQFF	TGTGCCAGCGGATCTTCAGCCGGGACAGGGGACGGTGAGCAGTTCTTC
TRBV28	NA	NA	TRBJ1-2	CASSLEGYGYTF	TGTGCCAGCAGTTTGGAGGGGTATGGCTACACCTTC
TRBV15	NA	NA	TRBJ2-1	CAILGKNNEQFF	TGTGCCATACTAGGGAAGAACAATGAGCAGTTCTTC
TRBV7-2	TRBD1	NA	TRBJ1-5	CASSSTGTQPQHF	TGTGCCAGCAGCTCGACAGGGACTCAGCCCCAGCATTTT
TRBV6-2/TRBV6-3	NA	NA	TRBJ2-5	CASSYSIRPDGRETQYF	TGTGCCAGCAGTTACTCGATTCGACCTGACGGGCGGGAGACCCAGTACTTC
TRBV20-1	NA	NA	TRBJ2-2	CSASSPGPNTGELFF	TGCAGTGCTAGTTCACCAGGGCCGAACACCGGGGAGCTGTTTTTT
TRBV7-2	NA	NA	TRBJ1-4	CASSRQPNEKLFF	TGTGCCAGCAGCCGACAGCCTAATGAAAAACTGTTTTTT
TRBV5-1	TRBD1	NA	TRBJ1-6	CASSSTGTESLHF	TGCGCCAGCAGCTCGACCGGGACAGAGAGTCTCCACTTT
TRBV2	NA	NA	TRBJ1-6	CASRLRTANNSPLHF	TGTGCCAGCCGGTTAAGGACAGCCAATAATTCACCCCTCCACTTT
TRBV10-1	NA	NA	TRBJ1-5	CASSDSGAGSGQPQHF	TGCGCCAGCAGTGATTCAGGCGCAGGGTCCGGTCAGCCCCAGCATTTT
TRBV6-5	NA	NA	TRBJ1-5	CASSLGWGGQPQHF	TGTGCCAGCAGTTTAGGCTGGGGAGGTCAGCCCCAGCATTTT
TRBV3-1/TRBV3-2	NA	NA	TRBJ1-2	CASSTGNYGYTF	TGTGCCAGCAGTACAGGAAACTATGGCTACACCTTC
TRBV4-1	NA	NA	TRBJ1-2	CASSQRDGPNYGYTF	TGCGCCAGCAGCCAAAGGGACGGACCTAACTATGGCTACACCTTC
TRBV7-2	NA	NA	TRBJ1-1	CASSSLYEAFF	TGTGCCAGCAGCTCGTTGTATGAAGCTTTCTTT
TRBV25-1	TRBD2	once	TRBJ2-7	CASRGGGSYEQYF	TGTGCCAGCAGGGGCGGGGGGTCCTACGAGCAGTACTTC
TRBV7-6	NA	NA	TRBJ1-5	CASSVQGGQPQHF	TGTGCCAGCAGCGTACAGGGAGGTCAGCCCCAGCATTTT
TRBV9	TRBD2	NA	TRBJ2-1	CASSEGRPLFAGVNNEQFF	TGTGCCAGCAGCGAGGGACGCCCCCTCTTTGCGGGAGTCAACAATGAGCAGTTCTTC
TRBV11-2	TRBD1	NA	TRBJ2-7	CASSTGDTYEQYF	TGTGCCAGCAGCACAGGGGACACCTACGAGCAGTACTTC
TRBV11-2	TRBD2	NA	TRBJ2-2	CASSPGLAGGTTGELFF	TGTGCCAGCAGCCCGGGACTAGCGGGAGGAACCACCGGGGAGCTGTTTTTT
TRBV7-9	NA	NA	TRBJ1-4	CASSFGQSPNEKLFF	TGTGCCAGCAGCTTCGGACAGTCCCCTAATGAAAAACTGTTTTTT
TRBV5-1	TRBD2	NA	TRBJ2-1	CASKTGTNYNEQFF	TGCGCCAGTAAAACCGGGACTAACTACAATGAGCAGTTCTTC